This TCR beta chain comes out of a study of shared clonotypes between healthy human individuals. The repertoire was sequenced with immunoSEQ multiplex PCR; TCRdb's copy has only in-frame clones and lacks some. The repertoire consists of roughly 2 million clones, with around 95% occurring once and the leading ten covering 0.13%. The V segment lost 5 bases and the J segment 2 bases; nucleotides outside the gene matches: 4. Germline values: CDR1 MNHEY, CDR2 SVGAGI. This CDR3 region has 15 residues. The sequence was collected from a man between 18 and 29 years old in good health. Sequencing was done on a sample of naive CD4+ T cells sorted from blood. The subset was: CD45RA+ positively selected. The chain is built from TRBV6-5 and TRBJ2-7; 12 nucleotides line up with TRBD2. CDR3 amino acids: CASSLTSGGTYEQYF. The CDR3 DNA is TGTGCCAGCAGTCTGACTAGCGGGGGTACCTACGAGCAGTACTTC.